Below are 28 T cell receptor beta chains sequenced from a single sample in a study of TET2 disruption in CD19-targeted CAR T cells. No antigen is known for these receptors. Sample treatment: autologous CTL019 cells: CD19 CAR with 4-1BB and CD3 zeta domains. Only in-frame clones appear in the TCRdb table, and some are missing; sequencing was by immunoSEQ multiplex PCR. The listing contains roughly 26,000 clones. The sample in question was CD8- CAR+ T cells sorted from cultured blood T cells, obtained for CD19 CAR T cell therapy. Subset given: CD8-negative CAR-positive T cells from the infusion product. These receptors all come from a man between 65 and 79 years old with chronic lymphocytic leukemia.

Notes on this clone: The read is 3 residues too short to cover the CDR3 end, so that end is filled in from the germline J gene. V usage is TRBV28 and J usage is TRBJ1-2; the match to TRBD1 covers 10 bases. The germline gives CDR1 MDHEN, CDR2 SYDVKM. The CDR3 is 13 residues long. V shed 6 bases and J 6 bases; nucleotides not matched to a gene: 4. The CDR3: CASRLTGGHGYTF. The DNA read from the CDR3 is TGTGCCAGCAGACTGACAGGGGGCCATGGC.

About this clone: Read coverage stops 3 residues before the CDR3 terminus; the germline J gene supplies the remainder. The chain recombines TRBV20-1 with TRBJ2-5, with D perhaps matching TRBD2 (5 bases). The CDR3 is 14 residues long. Germline CDR1 and CDR2: DFQATT and SNEGSKA (reference sequence). The V and J ends lost 4 bases and 5 bases respectively, with 17 bases between them. The chain's CDR3 is CSATEGFSEETQYF. The covered CDR3 bases are TGCAGTGCTACCGAGGGTTTCTCGGAGGAGACC.

As regards this clone: The read terminates 3 residues before the CDR3 end, so the remaining end is supplied by the germline J gene. The chain joins TRBV6-1 to TRBJ2-4, with TRBD2 matching 9 bases. In germline, CDR1 is MNHNS, CDR2 SASEGT. This CDR3 has 16 residues. CDR3 region: CASSQGRGGGVETQYF. The covered CDR3 bases are TGTGCCAGCAGTCAAGGGCGGGGGGGAGGAGTGGAGACT.

Details on this clone: The CDR3 end is not reached by the read, which stops 3 residues before it; the germline J gene fills it in. The V and J genes are TRBV2 and TRBJ2-1, with TRBD2 identical over 14 bases. Germline V CDR1 and CDR2: SNHLY, FYNNEI. There are 16 residues in the CDR3. Trimming at V came to 3 bases and at J to 7 bases, leaving 5 bases not matched to a gene. Here the CDR3 reads CASSDSGLAGGNEQFF. Incomplete CDR3 DNA: TGTGCCAGCAGTGATAGTGGACTAGCGGGGGGAAATGAG.

A note on this clone: Sequencing ends 3 residues short of the CDR3 end; the germline J gene provides the rest. Within the sample, other DNA sequences also encode this same CDR3. This chain links TRBV19 with TRBJ2-6; 10 bases align to TRBD1. In germline, CDR1 is LNHDA, CDR2 SQIVND (reference sequence). V lost 5 bases, J lost 0 bases, and 7 bases stayed unmatched. This CDR3 contains 18 residues. CDR3 protein: CASSSPGQGHSGANVLTF. CDR3 DNA (partial): TGTGCCAGTAGTTCTCCGGGACAGGGGCACTCTGGGGCCAACGTC.

This CDR3 reads CASSFQGIYNEQFF. The part of the CDR3 DNA that was read is TGTGCCAGCAGCTTTCAGGGGATATACAATGAG. The V and J genes are TRBV5-4 and TRBJ2-1, with D possibly matching TRBD1 (6 bases). With the read ending 3 residues before the CDR3 end, the germline J gene is used to fill in that end. This CDR3 region has 14 residues. Germline-derived CDR1 and CDR2 are SGHNT and YYREEE (reference sequence). Trimming took 2 bases from V and 4 from J, leaving 10 bases between them.

As for this clone: The DNA ends 3 residues before the CDR3 does, and the rest of the CDR3 is filled in from the germline J gene. The J gene is TRBJ2-4, the V gene TRBV19, with 9 positions matching TRBD2. Germline CDR1 LNHDA, CDR2 SQIVND (reference sequence). The CDR3 has 14 residues. This chain's CDR3 is CASTGLARQETQYF. The DNA read from the CDR3 is TGTGCCAGTACCGGACTAGCGAGGCAAGAGACT.

As regards this clone: The read comes to an end 3 residues before the CDR3 does, leaving the germline J gene to fill in the end. The rearrangement uses TRBV20-1 and TRBJ2-7; TRBD2 matches 12 bases. Per the germline V gene, CDR1 is DFQATT and CDR2 is SNEGSKA (reference sequence). V was clipped by 2 bases and J by 6 bases; unmatched bases: 8. The CDR3 runs 15 residues. Partial CDR3 DNA: TGCAGTGCTAGACCTACGACTAGCGGGGGAGCCGAG. Its translation: CSARPTTSGGAE. The whole CDR3 protein reads CSARPTTSGGAEQYF.

In regard to this clone: Read coverage stops 3 residues before the CDR3 terminus; the germline J gene supplies the remainder. The V and J genes are TRBV5-4 and TRBJ2-2, with 10 bases fitting TRBD1. CDR3 length: 14 residues. The ends lost 4 bases at V and 5 bases at J; junction bases unmatched: 2. The germline gives CDR1 SGHNT, CDR2 YYREEE (reference sequence). The CDR3 region is CASSTGQGTGELFF. The CDR3 bases that were read are TGTGCCAGCAGCACGGGACAGGGGACCGGGGAG.

A remark on this clone: The read ends 3 residues shy of where the CDR3 ends; the end is completed using the germline J gene. Within the sample, other DNA sequences also encode this same CDR3. V and J are TRBV18 and TRBJ1-3; 9 nucleotides agree with TRBD1. The V gene's germline CDR1 is KGHSH and CDR2 LQKENI. The CDR3 covers 17 residues. Unmatched junction bases numbered 8, after V lost 3 bases and J lost 2 bases. The CDR3 DNA, read in part, is TGTGCCAGCTCACCCCCAAGCCGGGACAGGGCTGGAAACACC. Translating gives CASSPPSRDRAGNT. The full CDR3 is CASSPPSRDRAGNTIYF.

A note on this clone: The CDR3 goes on 3 residues after the read ends, and that part is filled in from the germline J gene. The J gene is TRBJ2-5, the V gene TRBV9, with D tentatively TRBD1 (5 bases). V was cut by 0 bases and J by 0 bases, with 9 bases left in between. The CDR3 runs 15 residues. The germline V gene encodes CDR1 SGDLS and CDR2 YYNGEE. This CDR3 reads CASSVAHRYQETQYF. CDR3 bases read: TGTGCCAGCAGCGTAGCCCACAGGTACCAAGAGACC.

Note on this clone: The CDR3 end is not reached by the read, which stops 3 residues before it; the germline J gene fills it in. The chain uses TRBV7-3 and TRBJ1-2; weak D call: TRBD1 (5 bases). This CDR3 has 17 residues. Per the germline V gene, CDR1 is SGHTA and CDR2 is FQGTGA. The CDR3 spells CASSLTGLAGVGDTYTF. The covered CDR3 bases are TGTGCCAGCAGCTTAACGGGACTAGCGGGGGTAGGAGATACC.

A word on this clone: The junction does not match germline at one end; this may be a read error. The sequence runs out 3 residues before the end of the CDR3; the remainder is reconstructed from the germline J gene. J is TRBJ1-4 and V is TRBV4-2, with unresolved D. This CDR3 is built from 16 residues. Germline-derived CDR1 and CDR2 are LGHNA and YNFKEQ. The sequenced CDR3 bases are TGCGCCAGCAGCCAGAAACCGGGCCCTACGGGGGAAAAA. Translation: CASSQKPGPTGEK. The CDR3 as a whole reads CASSQKPGPTGEKLFF.

Details on this clone: With the read ending 3 residues before the CDR3 end, the germline J gene is used to fill in that end. The J gene is TRBJ2-7, the V gene TRBV6-7; D gene uncertain. TRBV6-7 qualifies as an ORF whose function is uncertain. Between the trimmed V and J ends, which lost 5 bases and 3 bases, there was a span of 11 bases. The CDR3 runs 13 residues. CDR3 region: CASSTTVFYEQYF. The covered CDR3 bases are TGTGCCAGCAGTACCACAGTATTCTACGAG.

To note about this clone: With the read ending 3 residues before the CDR3 end, the germline J gene is used to fill in that end. The gene calls are TRBV29-1 and TRBJ2-7, with 7 positions matching TRBD1. The V and J ends lost 6 bases and 0 bases, in that order; junction bases with no gene match: 11. The germline V gene encodes CDR1 SQVTM and CDR2 ANQGSEA. This CDR3 region has 15 residues. The CDR3 DNA, read in part, is TGCAGCGTAACTCCCGGGACAGTACACTCCTACGAG. Amino acid sequence: CSVTPGTVHSYE. The CDR3, in full, reads CSVTPGTVHSYEQYF.

This clone is medium-sized (0.01 to 0.1%) by frequency. The DNA ends 3 residues before the CDR3 does, and the rest of the CDR3 is filled in from the germline J gene. V is TRBV18 and J is TRBJ2-1; no firm D call. CDR1 and CDR2 (germline): KGHSH, LQKENI. This CDR3 comprises 13 residues. Trimming took 6 bases from V and 7 from J, leaving 13 bases between them. The CDR3: CASSPGSLNEQFF. The covered CDR3 bases are TGTGCCAGCTCCCCCGGTAGCTTGAATGAG.

Details on this clone: The CDR3 end falls 3 residues outside the read, so it is completed with the germline J gene. This chain connects TRBV7-6 to TRBJ1-2; D remains ambiguous. Germline CDR1 SGHVS, CDR2 FNYEAQ. The CDR3 has 13 amino acids. This CDR3 reads CASSPQLESDYTF. The CDR3 DNA, read in part, is TGTGCCAGCAGCCCACAACTAGAATCTGAC.

Note on this clone: The CDR3 end falls 3 residues outside the read, so it is completed with the germline J gene. This same CDR3 is encoded by further DNA sequences in the sample. V gene TRBV29-1 combines with J gene TRBJ1-2; weak D call: TRBD1 (5 bases). Germline V lookup: CDR1 SQVTM, CDR2 ANQGSEA. The CDR3 loop spans 12 amino acids. CDR3 loop: CSAEVGREGYTF. The sequenced part of the CDR3 DNA is TGCAGCGCCGAAGTTGGCAGGGAAGGT.

In the case of this clone: Read coverage stops 3 residues before the CDR3 terminus; the germline J gene supplies the remainder. The rearrangement joins TRBV2 to TRBJ2-4; D is possibly TRBD1 (6 bases). The CDR3 is 18 amino acids. Trimming cost V 2 bases and J 1 base, with 18 bases left between them. The germline V gene has CDR1 SNHLY and CDR2 FYNNEI. This chain's CDR3 is CASSEPLTGRKAKNIQYF. The CDR3 DNA, read in part, is TGTGCCAGCAGTGAACCCCTCACAGGGCGAAAGGCCAAAAACATT.

Regarding this clone: Read data end 3 residues before the CDR3 end; the end is taken from the germline J gene. This chain uses TRBV7-7 with TRBJ1-2; D is possibly TRBD1 (5 bases). The CDR3 runs 14 residues. Germline CDR1 is SSHAT and CDR2 is FNYEAQ (reference sequence). The CDR3 loop reads CASSQDRSTDTYTF. The CDR3 bases that were read are TGTGCCAGCAGCCAAGACAGATCCACAGATACC.

Comment on this clone: The CDR3 goes on 3 residues after the read ends, and that part is filled in from the germline J gene. The same CDR3 also results from other DNA sequences found in this sample. This rearrangement joins TRBV18 to TRBJ1-1, with no clear D. The CDR3 sequence is 14 residues long. The germline V gene encodes CDR1 KGHSH and CDR2 LQKENI. The covered CDR3 bases are TGTGCCAGCTCACCCGACATACGCACAGATACG. Translating gives CASSPDIRTDT. The CDR3 as a whole reads CASSPDIRTDTAFF.

A word on this clone: Coverage ceases 3 residues before the CDR3 finishes, and the germline J gene fills in the end. The chain uses TRBV6-1 and TRBJ1-2; 7 bases agree with TRBD1. CDR1 and CDR2 (germline): MNHNS, SASEGT. The CDR3 covers 13 residues. Incomplete CDR3 DNA: TGTGCCAGCAGTGAAAGGGGGCGGGATGAC. It encodes CASSERGRDD. The whole CDR3 reads CASSERGRDDYTF.

This clone ranks as large in terms of frequency. The read halts 3 residues ahead of the CDR3 end, with the missing end drawn from the germline J gene. V gene TRBV7-9 combines with J gene TRBJ2-5, with D possibly matching TRBD1 (5 bases). This CDR3 is 15 amino acids long. Germline V gene sequence: CDR1 SEHNR, CDR2 FQNEAQ (reference sequence). Trimming stripped 7 bases from V and 1 base from J, with 16 bases between. CDR3: CASIQGAGPQETQYF. The sequenced part of the CDR3 DNA is TGTGCCAGCATCCAAGGGGCAGGGCCCCAAGAGACC.

Regarding this clone: The CDR3 is cut off 3 residues early in the read; its end comes from the germline J gene. This chain connects TRBV7-2 to TRBJ2-3; 7 nucleotides line up with TRBD2. This CDR3 contains 15 residues. The germline CDR1 and CDR2 sequences are SGHTA and FQGNSA. Losses at the gene ends were 0 bases for V and 7 bases for J; bases not matched to a gene: 7. The CDR3 bases that were read are TGTGCCAGCAGCTTAGCGCGGGGGTCTACTAATACG. Translated, it gives CASSLARGSTNT. The full-length CDR3 reads as CASSLARGSTNTQYF.

With respect to this clone: The CDR3 is cut off 3 residues early in the read; its end comes from the germline J gene. The chain uses TRBV5-1 and TRBJ2-5, with a possible D match to TRBD1 (5 bases). The CDR3 is 14 residues long. The ends were cut back, 3 bases at V and 1 base at J, with 10 bases in the middle. From germline, CDR1 is SGHRS and CDR2 YFSETQ. CDR3 sequence: CASSSTEIQETQYF. The part of the CDR3 DNA that was read is TGCGCCAGCAGCTCGACAGAGATCCAAGAGACC.

As regards this clone: The read halts 3 residues ahead of the CDR3 end, with the missing end drawn from the germline J gene. The V gene is TRBV19, the J gene TRBJ2-4; a possible D gene is TRBD1 (6 bases). Germline V gene lookup returns CDR1 LNHDA and CDR2 SQIVND (reference sequence). The CDR3 is 15 amino acids. The CDR3 DNA, read in part, is TGTGCCAGTAGTCTACAGGGCGGTGGCAATCAGCCT. Its protein is CASSLQGGGNQP. The complete CDR3 protein is CASSLQGGGNQPQYF.

As concerns this clone: A read error may account for a junction end that differs from germline. The identical CDR3 is also encoded by other nucleotide sequences in the sample. Partial CDR3 DNA: TGTGCCAGCGGGTCGGCCGCTGGACAGGGGGCGTATGGT. Amino acids: CASGSAAGQGAYG. The whole CDR3 sequence reads CASGSAAGQGAYGYTF. The chain joins TRBV19 to TRBJ1-2, with 11 bases aligning to TRBD1. The read terminates 3 residues ahead of where the CDR3 ends, so the germline J gene completes it. The CDR3 spans 16 residues. Germline CDR1 is LNHDA and CDR2 is SQIVND (reference sequence).

Regarding this clone: The read gets to within 3 residues of the CDR3 end, and the germline J gene fills in the rest. The chain uses TRBV5-6 and TRBJ2-4; possible D gene TRBD1, 6 bases. Germline CDR1 reads SGHDT; CDR2 reads YYEEEE. The CDR3 runs 14 residues. The CDR3: CASSWGRGNYGQYF. CDR3 DNA (partial): TGTGCCAGCAGCTGGGGCAGGGGAAACTATGGT.